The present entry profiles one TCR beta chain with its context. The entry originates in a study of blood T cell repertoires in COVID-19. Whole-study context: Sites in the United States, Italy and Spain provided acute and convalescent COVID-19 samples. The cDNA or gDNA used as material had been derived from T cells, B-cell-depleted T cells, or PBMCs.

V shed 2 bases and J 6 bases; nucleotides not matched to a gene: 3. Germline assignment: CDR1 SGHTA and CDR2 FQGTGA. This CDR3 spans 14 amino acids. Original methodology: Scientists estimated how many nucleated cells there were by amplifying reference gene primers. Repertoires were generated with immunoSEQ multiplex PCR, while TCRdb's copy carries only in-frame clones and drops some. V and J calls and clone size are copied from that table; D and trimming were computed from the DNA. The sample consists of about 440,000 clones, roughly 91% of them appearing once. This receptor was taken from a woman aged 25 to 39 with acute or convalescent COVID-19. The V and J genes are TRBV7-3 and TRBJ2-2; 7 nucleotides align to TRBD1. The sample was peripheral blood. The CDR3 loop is CASSLSDRAGELFF. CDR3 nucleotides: TGTGCCAGCAGCTTATCCGACAGGGCCGGGGAGCTGTTTTTT.